The sequence of this T cell receptor (beta chain) was determined in a study of T cell repertoires in cytomegalovirus infection. Study in general: HLA-C-restricted CMV epitopes, recently identified, and well-studied HLA-B-restricted ones were used by the study. General study results and limits: In two of eight donors, the top clonotype was HLA-C-restricted CMV-specific.

This clonotype was counted ten times or more. The antigen remains unidentified. Using its own MiXCR run on the reads, TCRdb lists one record per CDR3 protein. Altogether around 770,000 distinct CDR3 sequences are present, 25% to 30% being singletons, with the ten largest covering around 13%. The CDR3 is 16 residues long. Germline V CDR1 and CDR2: SGHVS, FNYEAQ. V gave up 3 bases and J gave up 1 base, with 15 bases separating them. Source: cultured CD8+ T cells from PBMCs, taken from culture after CMV antigen stimulation. The origin of this receptor is a human donor in good health (CMV status not recorded). Some clones in this sample may be carry-over from other donors' samples. The chain joins TRBV7-6 to TRBJ1-1; D is undetermined. The CDR3 protein is CASSFFPRTANTEAFF. The CDR3 DNA follows: TGTGCCAGCAGCTTCTTCCCTCGGACGGCGAACACTGAAGCTTTCTTT.